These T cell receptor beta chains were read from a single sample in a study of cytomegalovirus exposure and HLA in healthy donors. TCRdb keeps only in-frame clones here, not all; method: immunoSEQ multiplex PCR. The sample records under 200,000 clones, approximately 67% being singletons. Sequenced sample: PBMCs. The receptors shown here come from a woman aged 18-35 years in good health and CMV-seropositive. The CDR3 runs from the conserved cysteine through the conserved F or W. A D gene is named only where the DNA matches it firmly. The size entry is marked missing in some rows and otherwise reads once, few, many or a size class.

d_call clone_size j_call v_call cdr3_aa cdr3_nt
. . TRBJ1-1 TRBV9 CASSVVADKNTEAFF TGTGCCAGCAGCGTAGTGGCAGACAAGAACACTGAAGCTTTCTTT
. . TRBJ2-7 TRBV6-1 CASGAGMGTRYEQYF TGTGCCAGCGGGGCGGGGATGGGGACTCGTTACGAGCAGTACTTC
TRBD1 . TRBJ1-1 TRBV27 CASSPGQGNVGAEAFF TGTGCCAGCAGCCCGGGACAGGGGAACGTGGGCGCTGAAGCTTTCTTT
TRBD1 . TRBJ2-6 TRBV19 CASSPQSGGYTGANVLTF TGTGCCAGTAGTCCCCAGTCAGGGGGCTATACTGGGGCCAACGTCCTGACTTTC
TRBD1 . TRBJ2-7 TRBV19 CASSRTGSYEQYF TGTGCCAGTAGCCGGACAGGGAGCTACGAGCAGTACTTC
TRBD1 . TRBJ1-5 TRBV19 CASTPGQHNQPQHF TGTGCCAGTACGCCGGGACAGCACAATCAGCCCCAGCATTTT
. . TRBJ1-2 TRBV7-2 CASSLETYGYTF TGTGCCAGCAGCTTAGAGACTTATGGCTACACCTTC
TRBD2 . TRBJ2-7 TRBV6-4 CASSDLTSGGPYEQYF TGTGCCAGCAGTGACCTCACTAGCGGGGGGCCTTACGAGCAGTACTTC
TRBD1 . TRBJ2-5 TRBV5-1 CASSKVWTGSSRETQYF TGCGCCAGCAGTAAGGTATGGACAGGCTCCTCCCGAGAGACCCAGTACTTC
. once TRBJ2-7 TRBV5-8 CASSLGQNYEQYF TGTGCCAGCAGCTTGGGACAAAACTACGAGCAGTACTTC
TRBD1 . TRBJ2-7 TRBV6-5 CASSWDRGHEQYF TGTGCCAGCAGCTGGGACAGGGGCCACGAGCAGTACTTC
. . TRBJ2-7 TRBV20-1 CSASRLGEQYF TGCAGTGCTAGCCGACTGGGCGAGCAGTACTTC
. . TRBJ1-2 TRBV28 CASSQLNYGYTF TGTGCCAGCAGCCAGTTGAACTATGGCTACACCTTC
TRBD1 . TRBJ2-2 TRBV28 CASSHHRGSNTGELFF TGTGCCAGCAGCCACCACAGGGGATCAAACACCGGGGAGCTGTTTTTT
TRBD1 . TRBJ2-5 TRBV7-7 CASSPGQGETQYF TGTGCTAGCAGCCCGGGACAGGGGGAGACCCAGTACTTC
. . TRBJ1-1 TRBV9 CASSVVGGSDTEAFF TGTGCCAGCAGCGTAGTTGGAGGGTCTGACACTGAAGCTTTCTTT
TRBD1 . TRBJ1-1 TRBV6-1 CASRQGEGGQKAFF TGTGCCAGCAGGCAGGGCGAAGGGGGACAGAAAGCTTTCTTT
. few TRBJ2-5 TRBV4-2 CASSQDMAGARPAQYF TGTGCCAGCAGCCAAGATATGGCGGGGGCCCGACCGGCCCAGTACTTC
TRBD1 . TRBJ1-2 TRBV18 CASSPQTGGWGYTF TGTGCCAGCTCACCACAGACAGGGGGCTGGGGCTACACCTTC
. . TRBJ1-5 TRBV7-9 CASSLDRDQPQHF TGTGCCAGCAGCTTAGATCGGGATCAGCCCCAGCATTTT
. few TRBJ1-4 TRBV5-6 CASSLAKRLWDNEKLFF TGTGCCAGCAGCTTGGCCAAGCGGTTGTGGGATAATGAAAAACTGTTTTTT
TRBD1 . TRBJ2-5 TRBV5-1 CASSGTVQETQYF TGCGCCAGCAGCGGGACAGTGCAAGAGACCCAGTACTTC